This TCR beta chain was observed in a study of tumor-infiltrating lymphocytes in primary liver carcinoma. Study summary: Each sample had roughly 3.5 to 8 million productive TCRbeta reads regardless of tissue type.

Germline DNA was also extracted, and blood RNA was taken from unsorted whole blood. Treatment-naive at the time, the patients had chronic HBV infection. Whole-study results and caveats: Tumor tissue displayed a significantly greater top-250-clone fraction than blood (p = 0.039).

Germline V gives CDR1 MDHEN, CDR2 SYDVKM. V lost 6 bases to trimming and J lost 0 bases; unmatched junction nucleotides: 6. The CDR3 spans 15 residues. Researchers generated TCR beta cDNA from around 0.55 ug of total RNA, relying on a constant-region primer. Sequencing libraries for TCR beta derived from three nested multiplex PCR rounds that used slightly modified ARM-PCR. Two initial PCR rounds of 10 to 11 cycles each paired TRBV1-TRBV30 forward primers with a C-beta reverse primer. Using its own MiXCR run on the multiplex PCR reads, TCRdb lists one record per CDR3 protein. The sample consists of about 310,000 distinct CDR3 sequences, 50% to 60% of them appearing once. This clonotype was counted ten times or more. Its target is unknown.

This receptor was taken from a woman in her 30s with primary liver carcinoma and hepatitis B virus infection. Material for sequencing was peripheral blood. The chain joins TRBV28 to TRBJ2-5; TRBD2 matches 8 bases. CDR3 region: CASSPLSGNQETQYF. The CDR3, as DNA: TGTGCCAGCAGCCCCCTTAGCGGGAACCAAGAGACCCAGTACTTC.